This is a list of T cell receptor beta chains from one sample in a study of cytomegalovirus exposure and HLA in healthy donors. Sequenced by immunoSEQ multiplex PCR; TCRdb stores in-frame clones only, minus some. The table records around 180,000 clones, around nine tenths of them present only once. Material: PBMCs. These receptors were collected from a young woman in good health and CMV-seronegative. Each CDR3 is given with its conserved first and last residue. The D gene is left open where the match is weak. Rows give clone size only sometimes, using once, few, many, or a class for an expanded clone.

clone_size: few; j_call: TRBJ2-7; v_call: TRBV28; d_call: TRBD2; cdr3_aa: CASSSGTSEVDEQYF; cdr3_nt: TGTGCCAGCAGTTCCGGGACTAGCGAAGTGGACGAGCAGTACTTC
clone_size: .; j_call: TRBJ2-5; v_call: TRBV2; d_call: TRBD2; cdr3_aa: CASSEQLAGPTQYF; cdr3_nt: TGTGCCAGCAGTGAGCAACTAGCGGGCCCGACCCAGTACTTC
clone_size: .; j_call: TRBJ2-4; v_call: TRBV19; d_call: .; cdr3_aa: CASSSPGTDKNIQYF; cdr3_nt: TGTGCCAGTAGTAGTCCGGGAACGGATAAAAACATTCAGTACTTC
clone_size: .; j_call: TRBJ2-3; v_call: TRBV7-8; d_call: .; cdr3_aa: CASSLVGSTDTQYF; cdr3_nt: TGTGCCAGCAGCTTAGTCGGTAGCACAGATACGCAGTATTTT
clone_size: .; j_call: TRBJ1-4; v_call: TRBV6-6; d_call: .; cdr3_aa: CASGGPQGPDGEKLFF; cdr3_nt: TGTGCCAGCGGGGGACCACAGGGACCTGATGGCGAAAAACTGTTTTTT
clone_size: .; j_call: TRBJ1-5; v_call: TRBV19; d_call: .; cdr3_aa: CASSTEGPYSNQPQHF; cdr3_nt: TGTGCCAGTAGTACAGAGGGCCCTTATAGCAATCAGCCCCAGCATTTT
clone_size: .; j_call: TRBJ2-7; v_call: TRBV27; d_call: TRBD2; cdr3_aa: CASSLYLAGTYEQYF; cdr3_nt: TGTGCCAGCAGTTTATACCTAGCGGGAACCTACGAGCAGTACTTC
clone_size: .; j_call: TRBJ2-3; v_call: TRBV19; d_call: .; cdr3_aa: CASSRGGAGDTQYF; cdr3_nt: TGTGCCAGTAGTAGAGGGGGTGCGGGTGATACGCAGTATTTT
clone_size: .; j_call: TRBJ2-3; v_call: TRBV7-2; d_call: TRBD2; cdr3_aa: CASSSRTSGAAPTDTQYF; cdr3_nt: TGTGCCAGCAGCTCCAGGACTAGCGGGGCCGCCCCCACAGATACGCAGTATTTT
clone_size: .; j_call: TRBJ1-2; v_call: TRBV5-4; d_call: .; cdr3_aa: CASSPPAGTNYGYTF; cdr3_nt: TGTGCCAGCAGCCCCCCGGCAGGGACTAACTATGGCTACACCTTC
clone_size: .; j_call: TRBJ2-5; v_call: TRBV10-3; d_call: TRBD2; cdr3_aa: CAISETATSGGGETQYF; cdr3_nt: TGTGCCATCAGTGAGACCGCGACTAGCGGGGGGGGAGAGACCCAGTACTTC
clone_size: .; j_call: TRBJ1-1; v_call: TRBV7-6; d_call: .; cdr3_aa: CASSLGEGEGTEAFF; cdr3_nt: TGTGCCAGCAGCTTAGGGGAGGGGGAGGGGACCGAAGCTTTCTTT
clone_size: .; j_call: TRBJ2-7; v_call: TRBV5-1; d_call: .; cdr3_aa: CASSLGGTGHSYEQYF; cdr3_nt: TGCGCCAGCAGCTTGGGAGGGACGGGACACTCCTACGAGCAGTACTTC
clone_size: .; j_call: TRBJ1-1; v_call: TRBV11-1; d_call: .; cdr3_aa: CASSLDYRSVTEAFF; cdr3_nt: TGTGCCAGCAGCTTAGATTACCGGAGCGTCACTGAAGCTTTCTTT
clone_size: .; j_call: TRBJ2-3; v_call: TRBV11-2; d_call: TRBD2; cdr3_aa: CASSFGLADTDTQYF; cdr3_nt: TGTGCCAGCAGCTTCGGACTAGCGGACACAGATACGCAGTATTTT
clone_size: few; j_call: TRBJ2-1; v_call: TRBV21-1; d_call: .; cdr3_aa: CASSNTRSGSGGNEQFF; cdr3_nt: TGTGCCAGCAGCAACACCCGATCGGGTTCCGGGGGGAATGAGCAGTTCTTC
clone_size: .; j_call: TRBJ2-3; v_call: TRBV7-9; d_call: TRBD2; cdr3_aa: CASSLSGASGRTDTQYF; cdr3_nt: TGTGCCAGCAGCTTATCTGGGGCTAGCGGGAGAACAGATACGCAGTATTTT
clone_size: .; j_call: TRBJ1-3; v_call: TRBV14; d_call: .; cdr3_aa: CASSPGNTIYF; cdr3_nt: TGTGCCAGCAGCCCGGGAAACACCATATATTTT
clone_size: .; j_call: TRBJ2-2; v_call: TRBV11-2; d_call: .; cdr3_aa: CASSSVTGWGELFF; cdr3_nt: TGTGCCAGCAGTAGCGTCACGGGTTGGGGGGAGCTGTTTTTT
clone_size: .; j_call: TRBJ1-6; v_call: TRBV2; d_call: .; cdr3_aa: CASSEPIRGSYNSPLHF; cdr3_nt: TGTGCCAGCAGTGAACCTATCAGGGGATCCTATAATTCACCCCTCCACTTT
clone_size: .; j_call: TRBJ2-7; v_call: TRBV29-1; d_call: .; cdr3_aa: CSVGSTYEQYF; cdr3_nt: TGCAGCGTTGGCAGTACCTACGAGCAGTACTTC
clone_size: .; j_call: TRBJ2-2; v_call: TRBV6-1; d_call: .; cdr3_aa: CASSERQGGYTGELFF; cdr3_nt: TGTGCCAGCAGTGAACGACAGGGAGGATACACCGGGGAGCTGTTTTTT
clone_size: .; j_call: TRBJ2-3; v_call: TRBV7-9; d_call: .; cdr3_aa: CASSLVYYLLTDTQYF; cdr3_nt: TGTGCCAGCAGCTTAGTATACTACCTTCTCACAGATACGCAGTATTTT
clone_size: .; j_call: TRBJ2-3; v_call: TRBV4-1; d_call: TRBD2; cdr3_aa: CASSRGTSGSTDTQYF; cdr3_nt: TGCGCCAGCAGCCGAGGGACTAGCGGGAGCACAGATACGCAGTATTTT
clone_size: .; j_call: TRBJ2-2; v_call: TRBV19; d_call: .; cdr3_aa: CASSIAGREGGELFF; cdr3_nt: TGTGCCAGTAGTATAGCGGGGAGAGAAGGCGGGGAGCTGTTTTTT
clone_size: .; j_call: TRBJ2-2; v_call: TRBV5-1; d_call: TRBD1; cdr3_aa: CASSLGDRDHGELFF; cdr3_nt: TGCGCCAGCAGCTTGGGGGACAGGGACCACGGGGAGCTGTTTTTT
clone_size: .; j_call: TRBJ1-1; v_call: TRBV11-2; d_call: TRBD1; cdr3_aa: CASSARQGVNTEAFF; cdr3_nt: TGTGCCAGCAGCGCCCGACAGGGAGTAAACACTGAAGCTTTCTTT
clone_size: .; j_call: TRBJ2-7; v_call: TRBV9; d_call: TRBD2; cdr3_aa: CASSVDPGGTHEQYF; cdr3_nt: TGTGCCAGCAGCGTAGATCCGGGAGGCACTCACGAGCAGTACTTC
clone_size: .; j_call: TRBJ2-5; v_call: TRBV18; d_call: TRBD1; cdr3_aa: CASSPMPGQGLQETQYF; cdr3_nt: TGTGCCAGCTCACCCATGCCGGGACAGGGGTTGCAAGAGACCCAGTACTTC
clone_size: .; j_call: TRBJ2-7; v_call: TRBV5-1; d_call: TRBD1; cdr3_aa: CASSLGGQDVGEQYF; cdr3_nt: TGCGCCAGCAGCTTGGGGGGACAGGACGTTGGCGAGCAGTACTTC
clone_size: .; j_call: TRBJ2-7; v_call: TRBV7-2; d_call: .; cdr3_aa: CASSLGGGPSEQYF; cdr3_nt: TGTGCCAGCAGCCTAGGGGGGGGGCCAAGCGAGCAGTACTTC
clone_size: .; j_call: TRBJ2-7; v_call: TRBV5-5; d_call: .; cdr3_aa: CASSLDRGTLRGYEQYF; cdr3_nt: TGTGCCAGCAGCTTGGACCGGGGGACCCTACGGGGCTACGAGCAGTACTTC
clone_size: .; j_call: TRBJ1-2; v_call: TRBV25-1; d_call: TRBD1; cdr3_aa: CASRGQGEYYTF; cdr3_nt: TGTGCCAGCAGGGGACAGGGGGAATATTACACCTTC